The source of this T cell receptor beta chain is a study of cytomegalovirus exposure and HLA in healthy donors (dated by TCRdb to 2016 to 2017). Background for the entire study: According to an earlier analysis of a few hundred of the donors, some 180 million T cells yielded 117 million unique TCR beta sequences and about 300 Gb of sequence data. About 300 gigabases of sequencing data and approximately 85 million unique TCR sequences were included in an early release covering about 620 HLA-typed donors. The genetic ancestry cluster associated with self-reported Caucasian donors included around 76% of the 300 to 450 genotyped donors. The aim of the study was to test whether cataloging public T cell receptors could identify signatures of past pathogen exposure. Using immunosequencing, the study profiled T cell repertoires from approximately 700 subjects and related those repertoires to cytomegalovirus serostatus. In addition to the first cohort of 650 to 800 subjects, a separate validation cohort of 100 to 150 different subjects was used. To predict cytomegalovirus infection status, the study brought together high-throughput TCR immunosequencing, statistical association of individual TCRs with disease status, and machine learning. A later analysis re-analyzed previously published TCR beta repertoires from about 730 donors and added high-resolution HLA genotyping to study TCR occurrence patterns. Rather than drawing on any new phenotypic data, the later analysis identified candidate immune exposures from TCR beta sequences and the way those sequences occurred across donors. An earlier analysis of fewer than 700 of the donors applied high-throughput TCR beta sequencing to assess whether each TCR beta V gene segment acted as functional or pseudogenic. Donor age, sex, ethnicity and CMV serostatus were compiled together with the repertoire data. In a later genetic analysis, genome-wide SNP genotypes for about three fifths of the roughly 670 donors were used, and that subset was treated as a discovery cohort. All discovery cohort repertoires had been generated using a single sequencing platform. Both class I and class II loci were covered by HLA typing, at four-digit resolution. The number of typed donors differed by locus: about 629-640 for A, B, C, DRB1 and DQB1; 500 to 550 for DQA1; 600 to 610 for DPA1; and about 450 for DPB1. Because of strong linkage in the cohort, roughly five DR-DQ haplotypes were treated as single units for association and clustering. On average, 235,054 unique TCR beta nucleotide sequences were sequenced per donor among 398 genotyped donors of the cohort, with about 19% of those sequences being non-productive. Points the paper makes about the study in general: Broadly in line with IMGT annotations, most TCR beta V segments showed up in productive rearrangements about 87% or about 30% of the time in an earlier analysis of roughly 590 of the donors. The classifier was reported to diagnose cytomegalovirus status with high specificity and sensitivity in both the original and validation cohorts. Across donors, most TCR sequences were observed very rarely, whereas some public TCRs were present in many individuals. A further reported finding was that TCR beta sequences accurately predicted the HLA-A and HLA-B alleles for most subjects in the first cohort. A group of highly shared sequence variants was considered likely to be a technical artifact of the sequencing pipeline. In a later analysis, most CMV-associated TCR beta chains were found to appear HLA-restricted, with HLA associations seemingly driven largely by CMV exposure. An association between a missense DCLRE1C variant and V-gene and J-gene trimming of TCR beta chains was found in a later genetic analysis and replicated in an independent cohort. Roughly uniform sequencing depth across donors was assumed in presence/absence analyses, although this assumption may not hold. A total of 164 TCR beta chains were listed by the study as associated with cytomegalovirus. The earlier analysis of a few hundred of the donors excluded over 15 rarely observed V segments, including chromosome 9 orphons, because counts were too low. CMV serostatus was the only immune exposure information available for the cohort. According to a later analysis, parvovirus B19, influenza, CMV and Epstein-Barr virus appeared linked to several top co-occurrence clusters. When HLA alleles, especially DR and DQ, strongly co-occurred, TCR associations were difficult to assign to individual alleles. A few of the identified cytomegalovirus-associated TCR beta chains were confirmed in vitro to be specific for cytomegalovirus antigens. In this cohort, only TCR beta chains were sequenced, and detectable features were limited by the absence of alpha or paired-chain data. Specific HLA alleles were associated with 15,000 to 20,000 TCR beta sequences at a false discovery rate of 0.05 in a later analysis. Some IMGT-functional V segments, including TRBV6-2 and TRBV6-3, could not be told apart with the 87-base-pair reads, so those segments were excluded. Compared with the roughly 700-donor mean, donors in an Asian-associated ancestry cluster had fewer N-insertions in productive TCRs, according to a later genetic analysis. According to the authors, the approach could potentially be generalized to other disease states and immunological phenotypes. A later analysis found that HLA-associated TCR beta chains were more clonally expanded and had lower generation probabilities than equally common non-associated chains. Linkage disequilibrium might explain the correlated functional status among segregating V segments, but an unknown experimental factor could not be ruled out. A later analysis found that TCR association rates varied across HLA loci, with DRB1 alleles showing the most associated TCRs and HLA-C alleles the fewest. Because HLA typing was unavailable for some donors at each locus, only the typed subset was used in association tests.

In total, approximately 690 healthy bone marrow donors made up the cohort. Cohort members were all nominally healthy when sampled, although unrecorded immune exposures were likely present. The donor tested CMV seronegative, placing the donor among the approximately 400 seronegative members of the cohort. Every donor gave a peripheral blood sample, and the peripheral blood mononuclear cells from that sample were used for TCR beta sequencing. Genomic DNA extraction from the blood cell samples was performed with the Qiagen DNeasy Blood Extraction Kit. In the case of this clone: Its recognized antigen is unknown. No base quality values were provided; no much bigger clone lies one nucleotide off.

The library was generated by the immunoSEQ multiplex PCR assay. A mixture of 60 forward primers for TCR Vbeta segments and 13 reverse primers for TCR Jbeta segments was used in the multiplex PCR. The CDR3 region of rearranged TCR beta genes was amplified from genomic DNA with a multiplex PCR assay. On the Illumina HiSeq System, the amplified TCR beta libraries were sequenced as 87-base-pair reads. The study's own analysis went as follows. In a later analysis, 80 million or so unique TCR beta chains were counted across the 650 to 750 repertoires, and approximately 11 million of these chains were shared by at least two donors. A nearest-neighbor algorithm error-corrected the raw reads and collapsed the reads into unique sequences, merging closely related sequences to remove PCR and sequencing errors. Alignment of CDR3 sequences to IMGT reference sequences was used to assign V, D and J gene segments. For a sequence to be retained, a match of at least six nucleotides to both a V gene segment and a J gene segment was required. Rearrangements were classified as productive when the CDR3 lacked stop codons and remained in frame with V and J, and all other rearrangements were classified as non-productive. CDR3 was defined by IMGT convention, running from the second conserved V-encoded cysteine to the conserved J-encoded phenylalanine. The earlier analysis of approximately 590 of the donors excluded any sequence lacking an unambiguous match to a single V gene segment. In an earlier analysis of several hundred of the donors, V segments were called functional above 56.7% productive rearrangements and were called segregating when the between-donor standard deviation exceeded 5%. A statistical classification framework was developed to diagnose cytomegalovirus status using the catalog of TCR beta chain sequences. A later analysis assigned V and J genes by comparing TCR nucleotide sequences with IMGT/GENE-DB human TR gene sequences. The TCRdist pipeline was used in a later analysis to assign CDR3 sequences and most-parsimonious VDJ recombination scenarios. A later analysis defined each TCR beta chain by its CDR3 amino acid sequence plus V-gene family, and excluded reads lacking a unique V-gene family. A later analysis removed 592 highly shared, low-generation-probability nucleotide sequences to deal with suspected cross-contamination and a sequencing artifact. In a later analysis, a clonal expansion index for each public chain was calculated from normalized within-repertoire ranks of inferred template counts. In a later analysis, generation probabilities were computed with a VDJ recombination model fitted to out-of-frame rearrangements, and the resulting probabilities were checked against IGoR. A later analysis scored TCR-TCR, TCR-HLA and TCR-CMV co-occurrence with hypergeometric tests, applying a repertoire-size bias correction to TCR pairs. To estimate false discovery rates, a later analysis permuted the HLA or CMV assignments 20 times. In a later analysis, co-occurring TCRs were grouped using DBSCAN, and TCRdist sequence similarity was added for clustering within HLA-allele-positive subsets. For co-occurrence clustering, repertoires with fewer than 30,000 or more than 120,000 public chains were excluded, along with several repertoires with anomalous nucleotide sharing. TCRdb re-hosts the immuneACCESS table, in-frame sequences only. Its copies lack some clones; in the studies checked, an unresolved V gene accounts for under half of them, and the cause for the rest is not known. D and trimming were read from the DNA, whereas the V and J calls and clone size are those reported in that table. The sample contains approximately 220,000 clones, approximately 80% of them found a single time. In total, the top ten clones hold about 1.4% of the sample.

Spanning cysteine to phenylalanine, the CDR3 consists of 18 amino acids. The DNA shown is the 54-base CDR3, in frame from base 1. V is shortened by 0 bases, J by 2 bases, and the region joining them spans 20 bases. The germline V gene (reference sequence) yields SGHNT for CDR1 and YYREEE for CDR2. The receptor chain draws on TRBV5-4 and TRBJ2-5; a tentative D match to TRBD1 spans 6 bases. The source is a girl between 10 and 17 years old in good health and CMV-seronegative. The sequenced sample consisted of PBMCs. The CDR3 protein sequence reads: CASSLGGEGDRRQETQYF. Read as DNA, the sequence is TGTGCCAGCAGCTTGGGGGGTGAGGGAGACAGGCGACAAGAGACCCAGTACTTC.